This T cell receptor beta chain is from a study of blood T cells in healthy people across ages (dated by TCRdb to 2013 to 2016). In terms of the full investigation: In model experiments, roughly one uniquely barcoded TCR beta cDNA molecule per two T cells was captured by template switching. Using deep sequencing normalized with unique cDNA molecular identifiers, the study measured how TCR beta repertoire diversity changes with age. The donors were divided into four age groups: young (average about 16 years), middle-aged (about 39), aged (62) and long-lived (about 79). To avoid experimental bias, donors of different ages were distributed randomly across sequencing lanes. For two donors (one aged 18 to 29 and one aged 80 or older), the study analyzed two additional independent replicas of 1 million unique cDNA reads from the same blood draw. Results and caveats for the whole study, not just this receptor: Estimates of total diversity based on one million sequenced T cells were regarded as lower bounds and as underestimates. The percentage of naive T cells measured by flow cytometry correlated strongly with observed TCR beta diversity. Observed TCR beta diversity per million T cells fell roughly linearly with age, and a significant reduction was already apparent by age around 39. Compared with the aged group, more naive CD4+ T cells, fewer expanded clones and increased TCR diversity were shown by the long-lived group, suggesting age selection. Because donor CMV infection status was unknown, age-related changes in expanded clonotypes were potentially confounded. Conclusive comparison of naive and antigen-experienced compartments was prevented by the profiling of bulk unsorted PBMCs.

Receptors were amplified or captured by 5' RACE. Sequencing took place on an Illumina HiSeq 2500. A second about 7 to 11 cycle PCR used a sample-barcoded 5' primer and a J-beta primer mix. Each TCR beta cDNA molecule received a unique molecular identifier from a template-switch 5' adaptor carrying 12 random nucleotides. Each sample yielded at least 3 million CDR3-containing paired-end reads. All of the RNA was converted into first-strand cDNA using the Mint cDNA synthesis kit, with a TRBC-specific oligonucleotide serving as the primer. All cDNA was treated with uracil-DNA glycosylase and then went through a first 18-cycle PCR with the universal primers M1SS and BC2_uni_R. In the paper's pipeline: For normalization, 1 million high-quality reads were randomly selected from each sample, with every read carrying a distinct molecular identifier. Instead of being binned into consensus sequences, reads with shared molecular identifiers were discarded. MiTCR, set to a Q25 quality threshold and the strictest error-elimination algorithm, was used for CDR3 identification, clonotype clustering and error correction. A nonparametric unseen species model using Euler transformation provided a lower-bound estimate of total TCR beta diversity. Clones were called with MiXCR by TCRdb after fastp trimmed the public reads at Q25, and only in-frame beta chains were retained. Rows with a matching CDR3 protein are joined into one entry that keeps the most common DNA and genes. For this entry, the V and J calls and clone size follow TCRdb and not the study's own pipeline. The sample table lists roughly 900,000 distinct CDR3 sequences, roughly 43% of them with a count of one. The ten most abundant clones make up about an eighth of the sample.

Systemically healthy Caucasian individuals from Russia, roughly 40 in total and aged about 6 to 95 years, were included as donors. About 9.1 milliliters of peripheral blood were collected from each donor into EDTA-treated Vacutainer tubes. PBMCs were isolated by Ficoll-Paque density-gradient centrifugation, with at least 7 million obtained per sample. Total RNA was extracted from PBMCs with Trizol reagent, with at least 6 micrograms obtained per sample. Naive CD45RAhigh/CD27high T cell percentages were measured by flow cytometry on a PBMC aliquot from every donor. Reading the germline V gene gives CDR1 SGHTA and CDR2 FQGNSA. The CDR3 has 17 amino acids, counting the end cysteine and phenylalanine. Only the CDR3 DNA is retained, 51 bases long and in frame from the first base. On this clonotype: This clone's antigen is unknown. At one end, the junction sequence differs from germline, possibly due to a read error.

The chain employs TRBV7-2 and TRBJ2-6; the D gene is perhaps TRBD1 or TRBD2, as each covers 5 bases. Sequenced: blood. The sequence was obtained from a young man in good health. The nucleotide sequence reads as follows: TGTGCCGGCAGCTTAGTCGGGGCCTACTCTGGGGCCAACGTCCTGACTTTC. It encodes CAGSLVGAYSGANVLTF.